The T cell receptor (beta chain) under discussion was sequenced for a study of shared clonotypes between healthy human individuals. Study summary: Per donor, three plates held CD4 naive cells, three held CD4 memory, two held CD8 naive and one held CD8 memory. Study-level results: Naive subsets generally exceeded memory subsets in estimated richness.

The CDR3 covers 13 residues. Germline V gene data show CDR1 as SEHNR and CDR2 as FQNEAQ (reference sequence). The trim removed 1 base at V and 5 bases at J, leaving 1 base unmatched. CD8 memory comprised CD45RO+ plus CCR7-negative CD45RA+ TemRA cells. A note on this clone: Its specificity is unknown. Different DNA sequences within this sample yield the same CDR3.

Only in-frame clones appear in the TCRdb table, and some are missing; sequencing was by immunoSEQ multiplex PCR. The sample lists roughly 300,000 clones; more than 75% were seen once. The genes are TRBV7-9 and TRBJ1-2; 7 bases align to TRBD1. The TCR sequence derives from a man in his late teens or twenties in good health. The material sequenced was memory CD8+ T cells sorted from blood. The subset was: CD45RO+ cells pooled with CCR7-negative TemRA cells. CDR3 protein: CASSLGQGYGYTF. CDR3 in DNA: TGTGCCAGCAGCTTAGGACAGGGATATGGCTACACCTTC.